Listed below are T cell receptor beta chains from one sample, sequenced in a study of blood T cell repertoires in COVID-19. Sequencing used immunoSEQ multiplex PCR; TCRdb keeps in-frame clones, though not all of them. The sample has almost 95,000 clones, 80% to 85% seen once; the top ten hold around 6.5%. The sample comprised peripheral blood. The receptors here all came from a man aged 60 to 69 with acute or convalescent COVID-19. Each CDR3 is given with its conserved first and last residue. A D gene is named only where the DNA matches it firmly. Not all rows give a size; the values are once, few, many and, for expanded clones, a class.

.	TRBV7-6	TRBJ2-5	TRBD2	15	CASSEGTRAQETQYF	TGTGCCAGCAGCGAGGGGACTAGAGCCCAAGAGACCCAGTACTTC
.	TRBV6-5	TRBJ1-2	TRBD1	14	CASSYRGQDYGYTF	TGTGCCAGCAGTTACAGGGGGCAGGACTATGGCTACACCTTC
.	TRBV2	TRBJ1-2	.	14	CASSRTEANYGYTF	TGTGCCAGCTCCCGGACAGAGGCTAACTATGGCTACACCTTC
.	TRBV7-9	TRBJ1-2	TRBD1	15	CASSPAQGRFYGYTF	TGTGCCAGCAGCCCGGCACAGGGGAGATTTTATGGCTACACCTTC
.	TRBV6-5	TRBJ1-4	TRBD1	14	CASSLQGSNEKLFF	TGTGCCAGCAGCCTACAGGGGTCTAATGAAAAACTGTTTTTT
.	TRBV11-1	TRBJ1-1	TRBD1	15	CASSPYRGLGGEAFF	TGTGCCAGCAGCCCTTACAGGGGGCTGGGTGGTGAAGCTTTCTTT
once	TRBV5-6	TRBJ1-1	TRBD1	11	CASSRDSEAFF	TGTGCCAGCAGCCGGGACAGTGAAGCTTTCTTT
.	TRBV5-6	TRBJ1-3	TRBD1	16	CASSFGRQGGGNTIYF	TGTGCCAGCAGCTTTGGGCGACAGGGGGGTGGAAACACCATATATTTT
.	TRBV19	TRBJ1-4	.	15	CASSIGGEGWEKLFF	TGTGCCAGTAGTATAGGGGGCGAAGGTTGGGAAAAACTGTTTTTT
.	TRBV2	TRBJ2-1	.	13	CATAAARYNEQFF	TGTGCCACCGCGGCAGCCCGATACAATGAGCAGTTCTTC
.	TRBV20-1	TRBJ2-5	.	12	CSASRRQETQYF	TGCAGTGCTAGTCGGCGGCAAGAGACCCAGTACTTC
once	TRBV27	TRBJ1-1	.	13	CASSIDRYTEAFF	TGTGCCAGCAGTATCGACAGATACACTGAAGCTTTCTTT
.	TRBV7-2	TRBJ1-1	.	16	CASSPRQAMMNTEAFF	TGTGCCAGCAGCCCCCGGCAGGCGATGATGAACACTGAAGCTTTCTTT
.	TRBV7-2	TRBJ1-1	.	13	CASSLTRLEVAFF	TGTGCCAGCAGCTTAACTAGGTTGGAGGTAGCTTTCTTT
few	TRBV12-3/TRBV12-4	TRBJ2-7	.	13	CASSLYSSYEQYF	TGTGCCAGCAGTTTGTATAGCTCCTACGAGCAGTACTTC
.	TRBV25-1	TRBJ1-2	.	15	CASSEYGSTNYGYTF	TGTGCCAGCAGTGAATACGGGAGCACTAACTATGGCTACACCTTC
.	TRBV24-1	TRBJ2-5	TRBD1	15	CATSDLTGVPETQYF	TGTGCCACCAGTGACCTGACAGGGGTCCCAGAGACCCAGTACTTC
.	TRBV18	TRBJ1-1	.	15	CASSPLVGVWTEAFF	TGTGCCAGCTCACCACTCGTCGGGGTTTGGACTGAAGCTTTCTTT
.	TRBV7-9	TRBJ1-1	TRBD1	15	CASSSQGGAGTEAFF	TGTGCCAGCAGTTCCCAAGGGGGCGCGGGCACTGAAGCTTTCTTT